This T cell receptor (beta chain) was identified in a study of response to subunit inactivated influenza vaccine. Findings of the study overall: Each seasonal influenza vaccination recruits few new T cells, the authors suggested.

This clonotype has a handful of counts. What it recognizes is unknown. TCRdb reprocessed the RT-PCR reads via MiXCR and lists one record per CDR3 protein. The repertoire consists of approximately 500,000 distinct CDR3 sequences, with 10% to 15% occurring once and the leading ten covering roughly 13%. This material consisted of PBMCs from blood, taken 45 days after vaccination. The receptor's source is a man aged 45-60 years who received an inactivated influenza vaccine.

CDR3 in DNA: TGTGCCAGCACGACGGCGGGTGGCTACACCTTC. Amino acid sequence: CASTTAGGYTF. The chain has TRBV7-2 and TRBJ1-2; D gene unclear. V was pared by 7 bases and J by 7 bases, with 10 bases between. Looked up from germline, CDR1 is SGHTA and CDR2 is FQGNSA. This CDR3 comprises 11 residues.